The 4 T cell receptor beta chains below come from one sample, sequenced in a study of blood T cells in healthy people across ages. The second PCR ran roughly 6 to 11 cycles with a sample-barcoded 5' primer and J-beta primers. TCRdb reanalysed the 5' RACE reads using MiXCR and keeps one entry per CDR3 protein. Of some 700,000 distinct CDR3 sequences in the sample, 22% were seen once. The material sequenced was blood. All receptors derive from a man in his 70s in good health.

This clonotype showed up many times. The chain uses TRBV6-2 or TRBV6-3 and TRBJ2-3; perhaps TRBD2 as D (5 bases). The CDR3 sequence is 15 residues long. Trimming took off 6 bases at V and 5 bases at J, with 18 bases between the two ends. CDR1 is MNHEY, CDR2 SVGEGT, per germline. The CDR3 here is CASSYGVSSRDTQYF. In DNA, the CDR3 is TGTGCCAGCAGCTACGGGGTATCTTCGAGAGATACGCAGTATTTT.

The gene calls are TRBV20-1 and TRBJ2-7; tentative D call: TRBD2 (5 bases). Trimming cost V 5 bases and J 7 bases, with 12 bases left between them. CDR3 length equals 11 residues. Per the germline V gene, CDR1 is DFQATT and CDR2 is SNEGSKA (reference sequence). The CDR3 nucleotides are TGCAGTGCTGGGAGCGATTTGGAGCAGTACTTC. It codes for CSAGSDLEQYF.

The CDR3 protein is CASSPTANRDRGYEQYF. In DNA, the CDR3 is TGTGCCAGCTCACCCACGGCGAACCGGGACAGGGGCTACGAGCAGTACTTC. The chain uses TRBV18 and TRBJ2-7; 10 bases line up with TRBD1. J was trimmed by 3 bases and V by 3 bases; bases with no gene match: 11. The CDR3 runs to 17 residues. Germline CDR1 KGHSH, CDR2 LQKENI. The whole variable domain, remainder taken from reference TRBV18 and TRBJ2-7, is NAGVMQNPRHLVRRRGQEARLRCSPMKGHSHVYWYRQLPEEGLKFMVYLQKENIIDESGMPKERFSAEFPKEGPSILRIQQVVRGDSAAYFCASSPTANRDRGYEQYFGPGTRLTVT.

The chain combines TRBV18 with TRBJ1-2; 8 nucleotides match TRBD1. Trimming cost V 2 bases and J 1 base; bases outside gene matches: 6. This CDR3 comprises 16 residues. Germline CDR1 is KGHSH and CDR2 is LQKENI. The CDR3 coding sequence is TGTGCCAGCTCACCATCGGGACAGGACTTTAACTATGGCTACACCTTC. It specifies CASSPSGQDFNYGYTF.